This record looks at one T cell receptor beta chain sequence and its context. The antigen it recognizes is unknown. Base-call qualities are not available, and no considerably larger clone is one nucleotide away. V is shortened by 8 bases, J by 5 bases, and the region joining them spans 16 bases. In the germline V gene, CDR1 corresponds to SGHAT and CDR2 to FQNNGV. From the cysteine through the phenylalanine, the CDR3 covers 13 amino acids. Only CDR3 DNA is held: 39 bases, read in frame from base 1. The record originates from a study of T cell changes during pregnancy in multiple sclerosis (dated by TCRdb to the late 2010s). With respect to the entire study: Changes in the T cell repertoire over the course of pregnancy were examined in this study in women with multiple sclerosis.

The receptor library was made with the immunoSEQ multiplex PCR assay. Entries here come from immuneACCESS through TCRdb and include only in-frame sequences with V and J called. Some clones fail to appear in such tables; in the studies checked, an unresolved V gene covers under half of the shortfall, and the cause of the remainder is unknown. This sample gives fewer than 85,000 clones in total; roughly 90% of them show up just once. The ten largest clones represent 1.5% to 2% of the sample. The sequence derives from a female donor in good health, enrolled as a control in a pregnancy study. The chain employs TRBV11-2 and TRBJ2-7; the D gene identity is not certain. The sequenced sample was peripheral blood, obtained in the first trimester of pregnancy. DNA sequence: TGTGCCAGCGGTAAAGGAGTGCGCGACGAGCAGTACTTC. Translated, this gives CASGKGVRDEQYF.